These 17 T cell receptor beta chains share one sample of origin, sequenced in a study of shared T cell receptors in the human thymus. Profiled with immunoSEQ multiplex PCR; TCRdb holds only in-frame clones, not every one. The sample lists fewer than 700,000 clones; approximately 87% were seen once. This sample was shared with a second study, whose subject was human thymus T cells.

Specimen: thymocytes. These TCRs come from a boy in the first two years of life with a congenital heart defect.

V gene TRBV7-9 combines with J gene TRBJ1-5; weak D call: TRBD1 (6 bases). The germline V and J ends were trimmed by 3 bases and 5 bases, with 11 bases remaining between them. The CDR3 consists of 14 residues. CDR1 and CDR2 (germline): SEHNR, FQNEAQ (reference sequence). The CDR3 reads CASSFNREDQPQHF. The CDR3 bases are TGTGCCAGCAGCTTCAACAGGGAAGATCAGCCCCAGCATTTT.

This clone was detected once. The rearrangement joins TRBV27 to TRBJ1-5, with 10 nucleotides matching TRBD1. The V gene end was trimmed by 6 bases and the J gene end by 6 bases; junction bases not matched to a gene: 11. Germline assignment: CDR1 MNHEY and CDR2 SMNVEV (reference sequence). The CDR3 extends over 16 amino acids. CDR3 sequence: CASRRKGDRGAQPQHF. CDR3 coding DNA: TGTGCCAGCAGACGTAAGGGGGACAGGGGAGCTCAGCCCCAGCATTTT.

The chain carries TRBV29-1 and TRBJ2-5; 13 positions match TRBD2. There are 15 residues in the CDR3. In germline, CDR1 is SQVTM, CDR2 ANQGSEA. Trimming at V came to 7 bases and at J to 5 bases, leaving 10 bases not matched to a gene. The CDR3 is CSAPRLAGGGETQYF. The CDR3 DNA sequence: TGCAGCGCTCCCCGACTAGCGGGAGGAGGGGAGACCCAGTACTTC.

This chain uses TRBV30 with TRBJ1-3; a possible D gene is TRBD1 (6 bases). CDR1 and CDR2 from the germline V gene are GTSNPN and SVGIG (reference sequence). The germline V and J ends were trimmed by 5 bases and 2 bases, with 13 bases remaining between them. There are 14 residues in the CDR3. This chain's CDR3 is CAWAAKGAGNTIYF. Written as DNA, the CDR3 is TGTGCCTGGGCGGCCAAGGGGGCTGGAAACACCATATATTTT. Supplemented by reference TRBV30 and TRBJ1-3, the full variable domain reads SQTIHQWPATLVQPVGSPLSLECTVEGTSNPNLYWYRQAAGRGLQLLFYSVGIGQISSEVPQNLSASRPQDRQFILSSKKLLLSDSGFYLCAWAAKGAGNTIYFGEGSWLTVV.

The chain uses TRBV9 and TRBJ2-5; 11 nucleotides line up with TRBD2. J was trimmed by 5 bases and V by 0 bases; bases with no gene match: 6. Germline V gene sequence: CDR1 SGDLS, CDR2 YYNGEE. The CDR3 extends over 16 amino acids. The CDR3 loop reads CASSVELAGVRETQYF. CDR3 nucleotides: TGTGCCAGCAGCGTAGAACTAGCGGGAGTCCGTGAGACCCAGTACTTC.

The chain couples TRBV4-2 to TRBJ2-5; 7 nucleotides align to TRBD2. V lost 2 bases, J lost 5 bases, and 11 bases stayed unmatched. Germline CDR1 LGHNA, CDR2 YNFKEQ. The length of the CDR3 is 16 residues. CDR3 nucleotide sequence: TGTGCCAGCAGCCAACCCCCGGTAGCGGGTCTTGAGACCCAGTACTTC. This sequence encodes CASSQPPVAGLETQYF.

This sequence joins TRBV11-3 and TRBJ2-7; D is possibly TRBD1 (5 bases). The CDR3 length is 13 residues. V was shortened by 5 bases and J by 7 bases, with 15 bases between the two germline ends. Germline CDR1 is SGHNT and CDR2 is YENEEA. CDR3 sequence reads: CASSGAAEREQYF. In DNA form, the CDR3 reads TGTGCCAGCAGCGGGGCTGCGGAGAGGGAGCAGTACTTC.

The chain has TRBV18 and TRBJ2-7; 14 positions match TRBD2. The CDR3 loop spans 15 amino acids. CDR1 is KGHSH and CDR2 is LQKENI in the germline V gene. Trimming cost V 4 bases and J 4 bases; bases outside gene matches: 3. The CDR3 DNA sequence: TGTGCCAGCTCACAAGGACTAGCGGGGGGTTACGAGCAGTACTTC. This codes for CASSQGLAGGYEQYF.

The chain is built from TRBV7-9 and TRBJ1-3, with D possibly being TRBD1 (5 bases). The CDR3 runs to 16 residues. Trimming shortened V by 8 bases and J by 0 bases, and 17 bases separated the two germline ends. Germline CDR1 reads SEHNR; CDR2 reads FQNEAQ (reference sequence). The CDR3 DNA follows: TGTGCCAGCGGGACGACGGGGGACCTCTCTGGAAACACCATATATTTT. It encodes CASGTTGDLSGNTIYF.

The rearrangement uses TRBV19 and TRBJ2-7; 8 bases line up with TRBD1. Germline values: CDR1 LNHDA, CDR2 SQIVND (reference sequence). The CDR3 has 16 amino acids. The V gene end was trimmed by 1 base and the J gene end by 5 bases; junction bases not matched to a gene: 10. The CDR3 reads CASSIAGTGGGDEQYF. The CDR3 DNA sequence: TGTGCCAGTAGTATAGCCGGGACAGGAGGAGGTGACGAGCAGTACTTC.

The V and J genes are TRBV4-3 and TRBJ2-1; D may be TRBD2 (6 bases). Per germline, CDR1 LGHNA and CDR2 YSLEER. Trimming removed 0 bases from V and 3 bases from J, with 9 bases in between. This CDR3 comprises 15 residues. In DNA form, the CDR3 reads TGCGCCAGCAGCCAAGAATGGCGGGACTACAATGAGCAGTTCTTC. This codes for CASSQEWRDYNEQFF.

This CDR3 is CASSSAAWETQYF. The CDR3 region has the DNA TGTGCCAGCAGCTCCGCGGCCTGGGAGACCCAGTACTTC. The V call is TRBV11-3, the J call TRBJ2-5; no firm D call. The CDR3 runs 13 residues. CDR1 is SGHNT, CDR2 YENEEA, per germline. V lost 4 bases and J 5 bases, leaving 11 bases between the germline ends.

V and J are TRBV27 and TRBJ2-3; TRBD2 aligns across 8 bases. The CDR3 loop spans 17 amino acids. Trimming removed 3 bases from V and 3 bases from J; junction bases left unmatched: 11. Germline-derived CDR1 and CDR2 are MNHEY and SMNVEV (reference sequence). In nucleotides, the CDR3 is TGTGCCAGCAGTTTCAAAGGCGAGCGGGAGCCGACAGATACGCAGTATTTT. Translated: CASSFKGEREPTDTQYF.

The chain employs TRBV29-1 and TRBJ2-3, with TRBD1 identical over 7 bases. The CDR3 runs to 15 residues. V shed 3 bases and J 1 base; nucleotides not matched to a gene: 7. Germline V gene data show CDR1 as SQVTM and CDR2 as ANQGSEA. In DNA form, the CDR3 reads TGCAGCGTTGATCACAGGGGAGCCCGCACAGATACGCAGTATTTT. Translation gives CSVDHRGARTDTQYF.

About this clone itself: Other DNA variants within this sample encode the same CDR3. The CDR3 is CASSPPGRGYGYTF. As DNA, the CDR3 is TGTGCCAGCAGTCCTCCCGGCAGGGGTTATGGCTACACCTTC. J is TRBJ1-2 and V is TRBV6-5, with D possibly TRBD1 on 6 matching bases. V gave up 5 bases and J gave up 5 bases, with 15 bases separating them. Germline CDR1 MNHEY, CDR2 SVGAGI. The CDR3 has 14 amino acids.

The chain carries TRBV4-2 and TRBJ2-7; 14 bases match TRBD2. CDR1 and CDR2 from the germline V gene are LGHNA and YNFKEQ. With V trimmed by 2 bases and J by 4 bases, 7 bases remained unmatched. This CDR3 contains 17 residues. CDR3 nucleotides: TGTGCCAGCAGCCAATGGCGACTAGCGGGAGGGCCTTACGAGCAGTACTTC. It translates to CASSQWRLAGGPYEQYF.

The chain uses TRBV19 and TRBJ1-5; 7 bases are shared with TRBD1. V was pared by 3 bases and J by 5 bases, with 7 bases of the junction left unmatched. Germline V CDR1 and CDR2: LNHDA, SQIVND (reference sequence). The CDR3 length is 15 residues. As DNA, the CDR3 is TGTGCCAGTAGTATGAGACCAGGGGGGCATCAGCCCCAGCATTTT. Protein product: CASSMRPGGHQPQHF.